Described below is a single T cell receptor beta chain sequence and its context. This clonotype was counted between two and nine times. Which antigen it targets is not known. Base qualities are missing; no much larger clone stands one base away. The sequencing machine was an Illumina HiSeq 1500. Through fastp at Q25 and MiXCR, TCRdb rebuilt clones from the public reads, retaining in-frame beta chains. Each entry is one CDR3 protein sequence, shown with its most common DNA and genes. Present in this sample are some 200,000 distinct CDR3 sequences, 8% to 10% of which were seen just once. Approximately 4.2% of the sample is held by the ten biggest clonotypes. The data were obtained in a study of T cell repertoires in cytomegalovirus infection (dated by TCRdb to between 2018 and 2021). Background on the whole study: The HLA type of each donor mattered for the analysis, because public TCR beta signatures pointed to carriage of CMV infection along with the matching HLA type.

What the authors observed across the whole study: Cumulative frequency of public TCR beta family members discriminated carriers of CMV infection plus the relevant HLA type in this cohort and an independent approximately 350-donor cohort. The ex vivo response was dominated by HLA-C-restricted CMV-specific TCR beta clonotypes, which also provided the single most frequent clonotype in two of eight donors.

Relative to germline, V is 6 bases shorter and J is 2 bases shorter, with 10 bases between their ends. The CDR3 runs 14 residues from the cysteine to the phenylalanine. Only the CDR3 DNA stays, 42 bases, in frame from base 1. Reading the germline V gene (reference sequence) gives CDR1 LNHDA and CDR2 SQIVND. Sequencing used PBMCs. This TCR was recovered from a human donor in good health (CMV status not recorded). Some clones in this sample may be carry-over from other donors' samples. The rearranged chain carries TRBV19 and TRBJ2-2, with the D segment identity uncertain. In nucleotides, the sequence is TGTGCCAGTAGAAGGTACCCCAACACCGGGGAGCTGTTTTTT. It encodes CASRRYPNTGELFF.